Listed below are T cell receptor beta chains from one sample, sequenced in a study of T cells after yellow fever vaccination. TCRdb reprocessed the 5' RACE reads via MiXCR and lists one record per CDR3 protein. In the table there are about 340,000 distinct CDR3 sequences, approximately 12% of which are singletons. The starting material was CD4+ T cells sorted from PBMCs, obtained 15 days after the yellow fever booster vaccination. These receptors originate from a man younger than 35 who received the YFV17D yellow fever vaccine. The CDR3 runs from the conserved cysteine through the conserved F or W. Fields, in order: D gene, V gene, J gene, clone size, CDR3 protein, CDR3 DNA. A D gene is named only where the DNA matches it firmly. Clone size is given for some rows only: seen once, a few or many times, or a class if the clone is expanded.

D gene: -
V gene: TRBV6-2/TRBV6-3
J gene: TRBJ2-3
clone size: few
CDR3 protein: CATIRDGTSDTQYF
CDR3 DNA: TGTGCCACCATCCGGGACGGAACATCAGATACGCAGTATTTT

D gene: -
V gene: TRBV29-1
J gene: TRBJ1-2
clone size: -
CDR3 protein: CSVDPARGANYGYTF
CDR3 DNA: TGCAGCGTTGATCCAGCCAGGGGAGCTAACTATGGCTACACCTTC

D gene: TRBD1
V gene: TRBV7-2
J gene: TRBJ1-2
clone size: -
CDR3 protein: CASSLEGAWQGAYGYTF
CDR3 DNA: TGTGCCAGCAGCTTAGAGGGGGCGTGGCAGGGGGCCTATGGCTACACCTTC

D gene: -
V gene: TRBV4-1
J gene: TRBJ1-2
clone size: -
CDR3 protein: CASSQYPRGTNYGYTF
CDR3 DNA: TGCGCCAGCAGCCAATATCCTCGGGGGACCAACTATGGCTACACCTTC

D gene: -
V gene: TRBV13
J gene: TRBJ1-2
clone size: few
CDR3 protein: CASSHRPLDYGYTF
CDR3 DNA: TGTGCCAGCAGCCACCGCCCGTTGGACTATGGCTACACCTTC

D gene: TRBD1
V gene: TRBV7-2
J gene: TRBJ2-1
clone size: -
CDR3 protein: CASSLTGTGQPEQFF
CDR3 DNA: TGTGCCAGCAGCTTAACCGGGACAGGGCAGCCTGAGCAGTTCTTC

D gene: -
V gene: TRBV12-3/TRBV12-4
J gene: TRBJ2-5
clone size: few
CDR3 protein: CASRGAGRAGQETQYF
CDR3 DNA: TGTGCCAGCAGGGGGGCTGGCAGGGCGGGCCAAGAGACCCAGTACTTC

D gene: TRBD2
V gene: TRBV20-1
J gene: TRBJ2-3
clone size: many
CDR3 protein: CSAIPSGGLSTDTQYF
CDR3 DNA: TGCAGTGCTATTCCTAGCGGGGGGCTCAGCACAGATACGCAGTATTTT

D gene: -
V gene: TRBV7-8
J gene: TRBJ2-1
clone size: few
CDR3 protein: CASSLGNRGQNEQFF
CDR3 DNA: TGTGCCAGCAGCTTAGGTAACAGAGGTCAGAATGAGCAGTTCTTC

D gene: -
V gene: TRBV12-3/TRBV12-4
J gene: TRBJ2-2
clone size: -
CDR3 protein: CASSRDGDTGELFF
CDR3 DNA: TGTGCCAGCAGTCGGGACGGAGACACCGGGGAGCTGTTTTTT

D gene: TRBD1
V gene: TRBV11-2
J gene: TRBJ2-2
clone size: -
CDR3 protein: CASRPWSGTGHTGELFF
CDR3 DNA: TGTGCCAGCAGACCTTGGTCCGGGACAGGGCACACCGGGGAGCTGTTTTTT

D gene: TRBD2
V gene: TRBV7-9
J gene: TRBJ2-3
clone size: many
CDR3 protein: CASSHGTSATDTQYF
CDR3 DNA: TGTGCCAGCAGCCACGGGACTAGCGCAACAGATACGCAGTATTTT

D gene: TRBD2
V gene: TRBV7-9
J gene: TRBJ2-2
clone size: -
CDR3 protein: CASSSRTSGDTGELFF
CDR3 DNA: TGTGCCAGCAGCTCTAGGACTAGCGGGGACACCGGGGAGCTGTTTTTT

D gene: -
V gene: TRBV6-2/TRBV6-3
J gene: TRBJ2-3
clone size: -
CDR3 protein: CASSEPPLARADTQYF
CDR3 DNA: TGTGCCAGCAGTGAACCACCCCTAGCGAGAGCAGATACGCAGTATTTT

D gene: TRBD1
V gene: TRBV5-1
J gene: TRBJ2-2
clone size: -
CDR3 protein: CASSAPGQANTGELFF
CDR3 DNA: TGCGCCAGCAGCGCACCGGGACAGGCGAACACCGGGGAGCTGTTTTTT

D gene: -
V gene: TRBV5-5
J gene: TRBJ1-5
clone size: many
CDR3 protein: CASSSWGPQPQHF
CDR3 DNA: TGTGCCAGCAGCAGTTGGGGGCCTCAGCCCCAGCATTTT

D gene: -
V gene: TRBV4-3
J gene: TRBJ1-3
clone size: -
CDR3 protein: CASSQDYPGGTIYF
CDR3 DNA: TGCGCCAGCAGCCAAGATTACCCCGGTGGCACCATATATTTT

D gene: TRBD1
V gene: TRBV10-3
J gene: TRBJ2-5
clone size: -
CDR3 protein: CAISEGQAIETQYF
CDR3 DNA: TGTGCCATCAGTGAGGGACAGGCTATAGAGACCCAGTACTTC

D gene: -
V gene: TRBV12-3/TRBV12-4
J gene: TRBJ2-5
clone size: many
CDR3 protein: CASSQYTSGGQETQYF
CDR3 DNA: TGTGCCAGCAGCCAGTACACTAGTGGGGGTCAAGAGACCCAGTACTTC

D gene: -
V gene: TRBV12-3/TRBV12-4
J gene: TRBJ1-2
clone size: -
CDR3 protein: CASSLSGGSYGYTF
CDR3 DNA: TGTGCCAGCAGTTTATCAGGAGGCTCCTATGGCTACACCTTC

D gene: -
V gene: TRBV6-2/TRBV6-3
J gene: TRBJ1-1
clone size: -
CDR3 protein: CASSGRVEGEAFF
CDR3 DNA: TGTGCCAGCAGTGGAAGGGTTGAGGGGGAAGCTTTCTTT

D gene: TRBD2
V gene: TRBV12-3/TRBV12-4
J gene: TRBJ2-5
clone size: -
CDR3 protein: CASRLAETQYF
CDR3 DNA: TGTGCCAGCCGACTAGCGGAGACCCAGTACTTC

D gene: -
V gene: TRBV27
J gene: TRBJ1-4
clone size: few
CDR3 protein: CASSLGEAKNCFF
CDR3 DNA: -

D gene: -
V gene: TRBV6-6
J gene: TRBJ1-5
clone size: many
CDR3 protein: CASFEPAEAQPQHF
CDR3 DNA: TGTGCCAGCTTTGAGCCGGCGGAGGCTCAGCCCCAGCATTTT

D gene: -
V gene: TRBV29-1
J gene: TRBJ2-1
clone size: many
CDR3 protein: CSVVLSNEQFF
CDR3 DNA: TGCAGCGTTGTGCTTAGCAATGAGCAGTTCTTC

D gene: TRBD1
V gene: TRBV28
J gene: TRBJ1-1
clone size: -
CDR3 protein: CASSPDRGGYTEAFF
CDR3 DNA: TGTGCCAGCAGTCCTGACAGGGGAGGGTACACTGAAGCTTTCTTT

D gene: -
V gene: TRBV7-2
J gene: TRBJ1-6
clone size: -
CDR3 protein: CASSLARVVESPLHF
CDR3 DNA: TGTGCCAGCAGCTTAGCCAGGGTGGTTGAATCACCCCTCCACTTT

D gene: TRBD1
V gene: TRBV3-1
J gene: TRBJ1-1
clone size: -
CDR3 protein: CASSQGNRGEAFF
CDR3 DNA: TGTGCCAGCAGCCAAGGCAACAGGGGGGAGGCTTTCTTT

D gene: TRBD2
V gene: TRBV3-1
J gene: TRBJ2-7
clone size: few
CDR3 protein: CAGSQGTSGGREQYF
CDR3 DNA: TGTGCCGGCAGCCAAGGAACTAGCGGGGGGCGCGAGCAGTACTTC

D gene: TRBD2
V gene: TRBV13
J gene: TRBJ2-3
clone size: few
CDR3 protein: CASSSLIAGALSADTQYF
CDR3 DNA: TGTGCCAGCAGCTCCCTCATAGCGGGGGCCCTAAGTGCAGATACGCAGTATTTT

D gene: -
V gene: TRBV5-1
J gene: TRBJ2-2
clone size: -
CDR3 protein: CASSLDTSETGELFF
CDR3 DNA: TGCGCCAGCAGCTTGGATACCTCGGAGACCGGGGAGCTGTTTTTT

D gene: -
V gene: TRBV7-7
J gene: TRBJ2-2
clone size: -
CDR3 protein: CASSSSRSNTGELFF
CDR3 DNA: TGTGCCAGCAGCTCCTCTCGGAGCAATACCGGGGAGCTGTTTTTT

D gene: TRBD1
V gene: TRBV7-2
J gene: TRBJ1-6
clone size: once
CDR3 protein: CASSSYRGRNSPLHF
CDR3 DNA: TGTGCCAGCAGCTCCTACAGGGGGCGAAATTCACCCCTCCACTTT

D gene: -
V gene: TRBV7-9
J gene: TRBJ2-4
clone size: few
CDR3 protein: CASSLNPILGTALLLAKNIQYF
CDR3 DNA: TGTGCCAGCAGCCTAAACCCGATTCTGGGGACCGCTTTGCTCCTAGCCAAAAACATTCAGTACTTC

D gene: -
V gene: TRBV5-4
J gene: TRBJ1-1
clone size: few
CDR3 protein: CASSWDKNTEAFF
CDR3 DNA: TGTGCCAGCAGCTGGGACAAGAACACTGAAGCTTTCTTT

D gene: -
V gene: TRBV11-2
J gene: TRBJ1-2
clone size: few
CDR3 protein: CASSLDSSWTASYGYTF
CDR3 DNA: TGTGCCAGCAGCTTAGATTCGTCTTGGACAGCCTCCTATGGCTACACCTTC

D gene: -
V gene: TRBV2
J gene: TRBJ1-2
clone size: -
CDR3 protein: CASSVGRGYGYTF
CDR3 DNA: TGTGCCAGCAGTGTCGGCAGGGGCTATGGCTACACCTTC

D gene: -
V gene: TRBV6-6
J gene: TRBJ2-2
clone size: -
CDR3 protein: CASSHPPGDGLFF
CDR3 DNA: TGTGCCAGCAGTCATCCCCCGGGGGATGGGCTGTTTTTT

D gene: -
V gene: TRBV20-1
J gene: TRBJ2-5
clone size: -
CDR3 protein: CSARDKGAQETQYF
CDR3 DNA: TGCAGTGCTAGAGATAAGGGAGCCCAAGAGACCCAGTACTTC

D gene: -
V gene: TRBV5-1
J gene: TRBJ2-3
clone size: few
CDR3 protein: CASTQGGHPSTDTQYF
CDR3 DNA: TGCGCCAGCACCCAGGGGGGCCATCCTAGCACAGATACGCAGTATTTT

D gene: -
V gene: TRBV9
J gene: TRBJ1-1
clone size: many
CDR3 protein: CASAKDSDRRKAFF
CDR3 DNA: TGTGCCAGCGCCAAGGACAGTGATAGAAGAAAAGCTTTCTTT

D gene: TRBD1
V gene: TRBV18
J gene: TRBJ1-5
clone size: -
CDR3 protein: CASSPRAGGLGDQPQHF
CDR3 DNA: TGTGCCAGCTCACCTAGGGCAGGGGGCTTGGGAGATCAGCCCCAGCATTTT

D gene: -
V gene: TRBV15
J gene: TRBJ2-2
clone size: -
CDR3 protein: CATSSKPGTGITGELFF
CDR3 DNA: TGTGCCACCTCGTCCAAACCCGGGACTGGTATCACCGGGGAGCTGTTTTTT

D gene: -
V gene: TRBV10-2
J gene: TRBJ1-2
clone size: -
CDR3 protein: CASGASAGGYTF
CDR3 DNA: TGCGCCAGCGGGGCCAGCGCGGGGGGCTACACCTTC

D gene: -
V gene: TRBV4-1
J gene: TRBJ2-1
clone size: few
CDR3 protein: CASSQYGGRTSYNEQFF
CDR3 DNA: TGCGCCAGCAGCCAATACGGGGGCAGGACCTCCTACAATGAGCAGTTCTTC

D gene: -
V gene: TRBV7-2
J gene: TRBJ2-7
clone size: few
CDR3 protein: CASSAGQANYEQYF
CDR3 DNA: TGTGCCAGCAGCGCGGGACAAGCTAATTACGAGCAGTACTTC

D gene: TRBD2
V gene: TRBV10-3
J gene: TRBJ2-3
clone size: -
CDR3 protein: CAIKASGSDTQYF
CDR3 DNA: TGTGCCATCAAGGCTAGCGGGTCAGATACGCAGTATTTT

D gene: -
V gene: TRBV3-1
J gene: TRBJ1-3
clone size: -
CDR3 protein: CASSLDGVSGNTIYF
CDR3 DNA: TGTGCCAGCAGCCTCGACGGGGTCTCTGGAAACACCATATATTTT

D gene: -
V gene: TRBV7-8
J gene: TRBJ2-2
clone size: few
CDR3 protein: CASSPSGPSTGELFF
CDR3 DNA: TGTGCCAGCAGCCCGTCCGGGCCGAGCACCGGGGAGCTGTTTTTT

D gene: -
V gene: TRBV24-1
J gene: TRBJ2-1
clone size: few
CDR3 protein: CATSDPRGTNEQFF
CDR3 DNA: TGTGCCACCAGTGACCCAAGGGGGACCAATGAGCAGTTCTTC

D gene: -
V gene: TRBV25-1
J gene: TRBJ1-1
clone size: few
CDR3 protein: CASSTPRGSHTEAFF
CDR3 DNA: TGTGCCAGCAGTACCCCTAGAGGATCGCACACTGAAGCTTTCTTT

D gene: TRBD2
V gene: TRBV7-2
J gene: TRBJ2-7
clone size: few
CDR3 protein: CASSFNGGGDSYEQYF
CDR3 DNA: TGTGCCAGCAGCTTCAACGGCGGGGGGGATTCCTACGAGCAGTACTTC

D gene: -
V gene: TRBV25-1
J gene: TRBJ1-6
clone size: -
CDR3 protein: CASRRMNSPLHF
CDR3 DNA: TGTGCCAGCAGGAGAATGAATTCACCCCTCCACTTT

D gene: TRBD2
V gene: TRBV11-2
J gene: TRBJ2-5
clone size: few
CDR3 protein: CASSYRRASGGQETQYF
CDR3 DNA: TGTGCCAGCAGTTACCGGCGGGCTAGCGGGGGTCAAGAGACCCAGTACTTC

D gene: -
V gene: TRBV11-2
J gene: TRBJ2-3
clone size: many
CDR3 protein: CASSPFTGGRQYF
CDR3 DNA: TGTGCCAGCAGCCCCTTCACCGGGGGCAGGCAGTATTTT

D gene: -
V gene: TRBV10-3
J gene: TRBJ2-7
clone size: -
CDR3 protein: CAIRGGYEQYF
CDR3 DNA: TGTGCCATCAGAGGGGGCTACGAGCAGTACTTC

D gene: -
V gene: TRBV5-1
J gene: TRBJ1-1
clone size: -
CDR3 protein: CASSLGTDSMNTEAFF
CDR3 DNA: TGCGCCAGCAGCTTGGGAACAGACAGCATGAACACTGAAGCTTTCTTT